These 18 T cell receptor beta chains were sequenced from one sample in a study of blood T cell repertoires in COVID-19. TCRdb's table, derived via immunoSEQ multiplex PCR, lists solely in-frame clones and lacks some. This table has roughly 150,000 clones, approximately 84% appearing once. Sequencing was carried out using PBMCs or T cells enriched from blood (not recorded which). The receptors come from a woman aged 18-29 years who had been exposed to COVID-19.

The chain combines TRBV27 with TRBJ2-1; 9 nucleotides line up with TRBD1. Germline CDR1 is MNHEY and CDR2 is SMNVEV (reference sequence). The CDR3 contains 15 residues. V shed 8 bases, J shed 3 bases, and the junction held 8 bases outside the gene matches. The chain's CDR3 is CASRRGTGHYNEQFF. CDR3 coding DNA: TGTGCCAGCCGGCGGGGGACAGGGCACTACAATGAGCAGTTCTTC.

CDR3 region: CASSLSSGSYNEQFF. In DNA, the CDR3 is TGCGCCAGCAGCTTGAGTAGCGGATCCTACAATGAGCAGTTCTTC. This sequence joins TRBV5-1 and TRBJ2-1; perhaps TRBD2 as D (6 bases). V lost 1 base, J lost 1 base, and 9 bases lay in between. CDR3 size: 15 residues. Per the germline V gene, CDR1 is SGHRS and CDR2 is YFSETQ.

V is TRBV7-2 and J is TRBJ2-2, with TRBD2 matching 13 bases. Germline V gene data show CDR1 as SGHTA and CDR2 as FQGNSA. V gave up 6 bases and J gave up 6 bases; unmatched junction bases: 7. CDR3 length: 16 amino acids. The CDR3 DNA reads as TGTGCCAGCAGGCCCCCCGGACTAGCGGGAGCCGGGGAGCTGTTTTTT. It specifies CASRPPGLAGAGELFF. The variable domain in full, completed from reference TRBV7-2 and TRBJ2-2, reads GAGVSQSPSNKVTEKGKDVELRCDPISGHTALYWYRQSLGQGLEFLIYFQGNSAPDKSGLPSDRFSAERTGGSVSTLTIQRTQQEDSAVYLCASRPPGLAGAGELFFGEGSRLTVL.

CDR3 nucleotides: TGTGCCAGCAGCTCGAACAAAGAGACCCAGTACTTC. Its translation: CASSSNKETQYF. The chain recombines TRBV13 with TRBJ2-5; D gene ambiguous. This CDR3 contains 12 residues. V lost 4 bases, J lost 3 bases, and 6 bases lay in between. Germline V gene data show CDR1 as PRHDT and CDR2 as FYEKMQ (reference sequence).

The chain uses TRBV28 and TRBJ1-5; the D is unclear. The CDR3 consists of 16 residues. Germline assignment: CDR1 MDHEN and CDR2 SYDVKM. Trimming left V 3 bases short and J 7 bases short, with 19 bases between. The CDR3 reads CASSFLVIGRSQPQHF. CDR3 in DNA: TGTGCCAGCAGTTTTTTGGTTATAGGGAGGTCGCAGCCCCAGCATTTT.

J is TRBJ2-3 and V is TRBV19; D unresolved. The CDR3 sequence is 15 residues long. The germline V gene has CDR1 LNHDA and CDR2 SQIVND (reference sequence). Trimming took 0 bases from V and 0 from J, leaving 7 bases between them. CDR3 loop: CASSIDVQSTDTQYF. In DNA, the CDR3 is TGTGCCAGTAGTATAGATGTACAGAGCACAGATACGCAGTATTTT.

The chain has TRBV19 and TRBJ1-2, with 8 bases lining up with TRBD1. After removal of 4 bases from V and 5 bases from J, the junction contained 6 bases not matched to a gene. The CDR3 spans 14 residues. Germline V gives CDR1 LNHDA, CDR2 SQIVND (reference sequence). DNA of the CDR3: TGTGCCAGTAGTACCGGACAGGGAGGGTATGGCTACACCTTC. Amino acids: CASSTGQGGYGYTF.

The rearrangement links TRBV4-1 to TRBJ2-7; 7 positions match TRBD1. The V and J ends lost 0 bases and 0 bases, in that order; junction bases with no gene match: 2. The germline V gene has CDR1 MGHRA and CDR2 YSYEKL. The CDR3 is 15 amino acids. DNA of the CDR3: TGCGCCAGCAGCCAAGAGGACAGGAGCTCCTACGAGCAGTACTTC. As protein: CASSQEDRSSYEQYF.

Here the CDR3 reads CASSLIGRGVQETQYF. For the CDR3, the DNA is TGTGCCAGCAGCTTAATTGGCAGGGGCGTACAAGAGACCCAGTACTTC. V gene TRBV7-3 combines with J gene TRBJ2-5, with D maybe TRBD1 (6 bases). CDR1 and CDR2 (germline): SGHTA, FQGTGA. Trimming cost V 1 base and J 2 bases, with 14 bases left between them. The CDR3 is 16 residues long.

This clone was seen only a few times. The genes are TRBV27 and TRBJ1-6; 7 bases line up with TRBD1. CDR1 MNHEY and CDR2 SMNVEV come from the germline V gene (reference sequence). The J segment lost 13 bases and the V segment lost 4 bases, leaving 7 bases of the junction unmatched. This CDR3 contains 13 residues. CDR3 DNA sequence: TGTGCCAGCAGTTCGGACAGGCCCGGCCCCCTCCACTTT. Residues: CASSSDRPGPLHF.

The chain employs TRBV29-1 and TRBJ2-7; 12 nucleotides line up with TRBD2. Germline V lookup: CDR1 SQVTM, CDR2 ANQGSEA. The CDR3 has 15 residues. After removal of 3 bases from V and 3 bases from J, the junction contained 6 bases not matched to a gene. CDR3 in amino acids: CSVELASGRDYEQYF. CDR3 sequence (DNA): TGCAGCGTTGAGCTGGCTAGCGGGAGGGACTACGAGCAGTACTTC.

The chain uses TRBV27 and TRBJ2-7; no firm D call. Trimming shortened V by 3 bases and J by 2 bases, and 8 bases separated the two germline ends. Germline V lookup: CDR1 MNHEY, CDR2 SMNVEV (reference sequence). The CDR3 is 13 amino acids. In DNA form, the CDR3 reads TGTGCCAGCAGTTTGCTACCCACCTACGAGCAGTACTTC. As protein: CASSLLPTYEQYF.

The CDR3 DNA follows: TGCAGTGCCGCTCAGGGAAACGAGCAGTACTTC. Translation gives CSAAQGNEQYF. The chain carries TRBV20-1 and TRBJ2-7, with D possibly being TRBD1 (5 bases). Germline V CDR1 and CDR2: DFQATT, SNEGSKA (reference sequence). Deletions cut 6 bases from V and 5 bases from J, with 11 bases between. This CDR3 spans 11 amino acids.

This clone was seen once. The rearrangement joins TRBV30 to TRBJ1-1; D is possibly TRBD1 (5 bases). The CDR3 runs to 12 residues. V lost 4 bases to trimming and J lost 10 bases, with 16 bases between them. The germline V gene has CDR1 GTSNPN and CDR2 SVGIG (reference sequence). CDR3 DNA sequence: TGTGCCTGGACCGGAGGGGCAGGAGGAGCTTTCTTT. Amino acid sequence: CAWTGGAGGAFF.

This chain joins TRBV7-8 and TRBJ1-5; 10 nucleotides align to TRBD1. The CDR3 has 16 residues. The germline gives CDR1 SGHVS, CDR2 FQNEAQ. V shed 3 bases and J 1 base; nucleotides not matched to a gene: 3. In nucleotides, the CDR3 is TGTGCCAGCAGCTTCGACAGGGGGCTGAGCAATCAGCCCCAGCATTTT. Translating gives CASSFDRGLSNQPQHF.

The J gene is TRBJ1-3, the V gene TRBV24-1; D is unclear. Germline values: CDR1 KGHDR, CDR2 SFDVKD. The CDR3 totals 16 residues. With 2 bases removed from V and 0 bases from J, the gap between germline ends came to 10 bases. DNA for the CDR3: TGTGCCACCAGTGATTCCCCTACCGACTCTGGAAACACCATATATTTT. Its protein product is CATSDSPTDSGNTIYF.

The chain couples TRBV15 to TRBJ2-5; D is ambiguous. The CDR3 extends over 15 amino acids. V lost 0 bases and J 1 base, leaving 9 bases between the germline ends. Germline V CDR1 and CDR2: LNHNV, YYDKDF (reference sequence). Here the CDR3 DNA reads TGTGCCACCAGCAGAGACCGACGGAGCCAAGAGACCCAGTACTTC. Amino acid sequence: CATSRDRRSQETQYF.

V and J are TRBV2 and TRBJ2-1; 10 nucleotides match TRBD2. The germline V gene encodes CDR1 SNHLY and CDR2 FYNNEI. Trimming cost V 8 bases and J 6 bases; bases outside gene matches: 7. CDR3 length equals 14 residues. In nucleotides, the CDR3 is TGTGCCAGCGGGCCCGGACTAGCGGTCAATGAGCAGTTCTTC. Its protein product is CASGPGLAVNEQFF.